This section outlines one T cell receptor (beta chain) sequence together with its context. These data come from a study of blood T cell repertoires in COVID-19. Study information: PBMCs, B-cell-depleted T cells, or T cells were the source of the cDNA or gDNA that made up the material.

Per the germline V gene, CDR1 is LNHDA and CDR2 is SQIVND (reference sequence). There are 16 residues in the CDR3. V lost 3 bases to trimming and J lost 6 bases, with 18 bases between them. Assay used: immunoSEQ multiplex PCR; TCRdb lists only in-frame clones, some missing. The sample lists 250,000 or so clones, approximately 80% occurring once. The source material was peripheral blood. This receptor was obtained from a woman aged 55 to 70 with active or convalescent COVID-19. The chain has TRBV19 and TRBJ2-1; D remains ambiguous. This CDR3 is CASSMKSASPSNEQFF. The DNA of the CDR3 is TGTGCCAGTAGTATGAAGTCGGCTAGTCCCTCCAATGAGCAGTTCTTC. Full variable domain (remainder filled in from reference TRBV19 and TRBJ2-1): DGGITQSPKYLFRKEGQNVTLSCEQNLNHDAMYWYRQDPGQGLRLIYYSQIVNDFQKGDIAEGYSVSREKKESFPLTVTSAQKNPTAFYLCASSMKSASPSNEQFFGPGTRLTVL.